This T cell receptor beta chain appears in the sequencing data of a study of blood T cell repertoires in COVID-19. Study details: The study drew acute and convalescent COVID-19 samples from the United States, Italy and Spain. PBMCs, B-cell-depleted T cells, or T cells provided the cDNA or gDNA that made up the material.

Source study methods: Estimation of nucleated cell counts relied on the amplification of reference gene primers. Repertoires were generated with immunoSEQ multiplex PCR, while TCRdb's copy carries only in-frame clones and drops some. V and J calls and clone size are those listed in that table; D and trimming were worked out from the DNA. This table has 120,000 to 150,000 clones, around 84% appearing once. This clone came up a few times. The CDR3 is 13 residues long. Germline V lookup: CDR1 MNHEY, CDR2 SMNVEV (reference sequence). With 3 bases removed from V and 5 bases from J, the gap between germline ends came to 11 bases.

Sequenced sample: peripheral blood. The chain carries TRBV27 and TRBJ2-7, with D uncertain. The origin of this receptor is a woman aged 60-75 years with acute or convalescent COVID-19. CDR3 DNA sequence: TGTGCCAGCAGTTTGTCGGGTAGGAACGAGCAGTACTTC. It yields the protein CASSLSGRNEQYF.